These 23 T cell receptor beta chains share one sample of origin, sequenced in a study of T cell changes during pregnancy in multiple sclerosis. Clones were read by immunoSEQ multiplex PCR, and TCRdb kept only the in-frame ones, dropping some. The repertoire includes around 52,000 clones, approximately 90% of them detected once, and 0.16% sits in the top ten. This specimen was CD4+ T cells from peripheral blood mononuclear cells, taken after pregnancy. The receptor source for this set is a female donor in good health, enrolled as a control in a pregnancy study.

The table lists this clone with a count of one. V gene TRBV4-3 combines with J gene TRBJ1-2, with 7 positions matching TRBD1. Losses at the gene ends were 0 bases for V and 4 bases for J; bases not matched to a gene: 2. The CDR3 is 14 residues long. Looked up from germline, CDR1 is LGHNA and CDR2 is YSLEER. CDR3 coding DNA: TGCGCCAGCAGCCAAGAGGGACAGCCCTATGGCTACACCTTC. It yields the protein CASSQEGQPYGYTF.

The gene calls are TRBV7-9 and TRBJ2-1; D not resolved. Germline lookup yields CDR1 SEHNR and CDR2 FQNEAQ (reference sequence). This CDR3 spans 16 amino acids. With 5 bases removed from V and 0 bases from J, the gap between germline ends came to 14 bases. This CDR3 is CASSRKDESSYNEQFF. The CDR3 DNA follows: TGTGCCAGCAGCCGAAAAGATGAGAGCTCCTACAATGAGCAGTTCTTC.

The chain uses TRBV6-1 and TRBJ1-5; D not certain. The CDR3 sequence is 12 residues long. Germline V gene sequence: CDR1 MNHNS, CDR2 SASEGT. Trimming cost V 7 bases and J 10 bases, with 14 bases left between them. This CDR3 is CASTGPPGPQHF. The CDR3, as DNA: TGTGCCAGCACCGGGCCGCCGGGACCCCAGCATTTT.

The chain joins TRBV7-9 to TRBJ2-3; 8 nucleotides agree with TRBD1. Per germline, CDR1 SEHNR and CDR2 FQNEAQ (reference sequence). The J segment lost 5 bases and the V segment lost 1 base, leaving 11 bases of the junction unmatched. The CDR3 has 17 residues. CDR3 sequence (DNA): TGTGCCAGCAGCTTAGATCGTTCAGGGGGCGTGGGAGATACGCAGTATTTT. It specifies CASSLDRSGGVGDTQYF.

The chain joins TRBV16 to TRBJ2-2; possible D gene TRBD1, 5 bases. There are 16 residues in the CDR3. With 0 bases removed from V and 6 bases from J, the gap between germline ends came to 14 bases. Germline V gives CDR1 KGHSY, CDR2 FQNENV. The CDR3 loop reads CASSQSGQPLPGELFF. The DNA of the CDR3 is TGTGCCAGCAGCCAATCGGGGCAGCCACTGCCCGGGGAGCTGTTTTTT. Complete variable domain (other parts from reference TRBV16 and TRBJ2-2): GEEVAQTPKHLVRGEGQKAKLYCAPIKGHSYVFWYQQVLKNEFKFLISFQNENVFDETGMPKERFSAKCLPNSPCSLEIQATKLEDSAVYFCASSQSGQPLPGELFFGEGSRLTVL.

The chain has TRBV14 and TRBJ1-1, with D possibly TRBD1 on 5 matching bases. Trimming took 1 base from V and 5 from J, leaving 11 bases between them. The CDR3 extends over 14 amino acids. Germline CDR1 reads SGHDN; CDR2 reads FVKESK. CDR3 nucleotides: TGTGCCAGCAGCCAAGTATTTCGGGGGACTGAAGCTTTCTTT. Its translation is CASSQVFRGTEAFF.

This clone was seen once. V usage is TRBV7-9 and J usage is TRBJ2-3, with TRBD2 as a possible D gene (6 bases). V was shortened by 0 bases and J by 2 bases, with 12 bases between the two germline ends. CDR1 and CDR2 from the germline V gene are SEHNR and FQNEAQ (reference sequence). CDR3 length equals 16 residues. The CDR3 protein is CASSLARGNPTDTQYF. In DNA form, the CDR3 reads TGTGCCAGCAGCTTAGCACGGGGGAACCCCACAGATACGCAGTATTTT.

The chain joins TRBV5-1 to TRBJ2-3; D perhaps matches TRBD2 (7 bases). This CDR3 comprises 16 residues. V dropped 0 bases and J dropped 5 bases, with 16 bases sitting between them. Germline-derived CDR1 and CDR2 are SGHRS and YFSETQ. The CDR3 nucleotides are TGCGCCAGCAGCTTGGCCGGGGGGCCAGAGAGAGATACGCAGTATTTT. It specifies CASSLAGGPERDTQYF.

V gene TRBV6-1 combines with J gene TRBJ2-3, with 7 positions matching TRBD1. Germline values: CDR1 MNHNS, CDR2 SASEGT. Germline trimming cut 5 bases from V and 3 bases from J; bases unmatched to any gene: 8. There are 15 residues in the CDR3. This CDR3 reads CASSWGQLRTDTQYF. The CDR3 region has the DNA TGTGCCAGCAGTTGGGGACAGCTCCGGACAGATACGCAGTATTTT.

The genes are TRBV20-1 and TRBJ1-1; D unresolved. This CDR3 has 10 residues. V shed 6 bases and J shed 7 bases, with 9 bases lying between them. Per germline, CDR1 DFQATT and CDR2 SNEGSKA (reference sequence). The chain's CDR3 is CSAGRNEAFF. DNA of the CDR3: TGCAGTGCGGGCAGGAATGAAGCTTTCTTT.

In DNA, the CDR3 is TGCAGCGTGGAGGGACTAGCGGGGGGCACAGATACGCAGTATTTT. It specifies CSVEGLAGGTDTQYF. The rearrangement joins TRBV29-1 to TRBJ2-3, with 14 positions matching TRBD2. The CDR3 totals 15 residues. Germline lookup yields CDR1 SQVTM and CDR2 ANQGSEA. V lost 6 bases, J lost 1 base, and 3 bases stayed unmatched.

The V and J genes are TRBV15 and TRBJ1-5; 10 bases are shared with TRBD1. Germline CDR1 and CDR2: LNHNV and YYDKDF (reference sequence). This CDR3 region has 15 residues. V shed 8 bases, J shed 2 bases, and the junction held 6 bases outside the gene matches. The CDR3 nucleotides read TGTGCCACCCGGGACAGGGGTTGGGGCAATCAGCCCCAGCATTTT. It specifies CATRDRGWGNQPQHF.

The chain combines TRBV4-3 with TRBJ2-2; TRBD2 might be the D (7 bases). Looked up from germline, CDR1 is LGHNA and CDR2 is YSLEER. This CDR3 spans 15 amino acids. Trimming removed 0 bases from V and 7 bases from J, with 12 bases in between. In DNA form, the CDR3 reads TGCGCCAGCAGCCAAGAGGGGGGGCCGGTCGGGGAGCTGTTTTTT. Translation gives CASSQEGGPVGELFF.

A note on this clone: Other DNA sequences in this sample translate to the same CDR3. The chain employs TRBV14 and TRBJ1-2; perhaps TRBD1 as D (6 bases). V was shortened by 4 bases and J by 4 bases, with 7 bases between the two germline ends. This CDR3 spans 12 amino acids. Germline lookup yields CDR1 SGHDN and CDR2 FVKESK. CDR3 nucleotides: TGTGCCAGCAGCCCGGACAGCTATGGCTACACCTTC. This gives the protein CASSPDSYGYTF.

The genes are TRBV18 and TRBJ1-2; 8 bases agree with TRBD1. The germline gives CDR1 KGHSH, CDR2 LQKENI. CDR3 length: 15 residues. V lost 5 bases to trimming and J lost 7 bases; unmatched junction nucleotides: 12. CDR3 amino acids: CASSSQTPGGSGYTF. The CDR3 nucleotides read TGTGCCAGCTCATCGCAAACGCCAGGGGGCTCTGGCTACACCTTC.

This clone was picked up a small number of times. This sequence joins TRBV19 and TRBJ1-1; TRBD1 matches 7 bases. Per the germline V gene, CDR1 is LNHDA and CDR2 is SQIVND (reference sequence). The CDR3 runs to 13 residues. The ends lost 7 bases at V and 8 bases at J; junction bases unmatched: 10. CDR3 loop: CASTIGGQREAFF. The CDR3 DNA reads TGTGCCAGTACGATTGGGGGACAGCGGGAAGCTTTCTTT.

V is TRBV5-1 and J is TRBJ2-2; possibly TRBD2 for D (6 bases). The CDR3 is 14 amino acids. V lost 0 bases, J lost 5 bases, and 8 bases lay in between. Per the germline V gene, CDR1 is SGHRS and CDR2 is YFSETQ. CDR3 coding DNA: TGCGCCAGCAGCTTGGAGGAGGGAACCGGGGAGCTGTTTTTT. Its protein is CASSLEEGTGELFF.

The chain has TRBV27 and TRBJ2-7, with 8 bases fitting TRBD2. Germline lookup yields CDR1 MNHEY and CDR2 SMNVEV (reference sequence). This CDR3 contains 15 residues. The V segment lost 7 bases and the J segment 2 bases; nucleotides outside the gene matches: 10. CDR3 DNA: TGTGCCAGCACCCGTCAAGCGGGGGACACCTACGAGCAGTACTTC. It is translated as CASTRQAGDTYEQYF.

The chain carries TRBV4-1 and TRBJ2-5; no firm D call. V lost 5 bases and J lost 3, with 4 bases in between. Germline V CDR1 and CDR2: MGHRA, YSYEKL. The CDR3 consists of 11 residues. Written as DNA, the CDR3 is TGCGCCAGCAGCTATAAAGAGACCCAGTACTTC. Amino acids: CASSYKETQYF.

The J gene is TRBJ1-1, the V gene TRBV2; 7 bases match TRBD1. In germline, CDR1 is SNHLY, CDR2 FYNNEI. The CDR3 is 15 residues long. J gave up 1 base and V 2 bases, and 4 bases lay outside the gene matches. The CDR3 loop reads CASSEIGGGNTEAFF. In DNA, the CDR3 is TGTGCCAGCAGTGAAATAGGGGGCGGGAACACTGAAGCTTTCTTT.

The chain couples TRBV6-5 to TRBJ1-3; tentative D call: TRBD1 (5 bases). CDR3 length equals 14 residues. CDR1 is MNHEY and CDR2 is SVGAGI in the germline V gene. Trimming removed 6 bases at V and 4 bases at J, with 13 bases between. The CDR3 sequence is CASSRTGYGNTIYF. The CDR3 region has the DNA TGTGCCAGCAGCCGTACAGGTTACGGAAACACCATATATTTT.

The rearrangement links TRBV21-1 to TRBJ1-1; the table's D call of TRBD1 was not tested on the DNA. TRBV21-1 is a pseudogene locus. The CDR3 runs to 14 residues. CDR3 bases: TGTGCCAGCCGACCAACCAGGGAGAACACTGAAGCTTTCTTT. This codes for CASRPTRENTEAFF.

The chain joins TRBV12-5 to TRBJ1-6; weak D call: TRBD1 (5 bases). V was cut by 4 bases and J by 7 bases, with 11 bases left in between. This CDR3 region has 14 residues. From germline, CDR1 is LGHNT and CDR2 FRNRAP. Written as DNA, the CDR3 is TGTGCTAGTGGTTCGGGGGTAGACAATTCACCCCTCCACTTT. This translates into CASGSGVDNSPLHF.